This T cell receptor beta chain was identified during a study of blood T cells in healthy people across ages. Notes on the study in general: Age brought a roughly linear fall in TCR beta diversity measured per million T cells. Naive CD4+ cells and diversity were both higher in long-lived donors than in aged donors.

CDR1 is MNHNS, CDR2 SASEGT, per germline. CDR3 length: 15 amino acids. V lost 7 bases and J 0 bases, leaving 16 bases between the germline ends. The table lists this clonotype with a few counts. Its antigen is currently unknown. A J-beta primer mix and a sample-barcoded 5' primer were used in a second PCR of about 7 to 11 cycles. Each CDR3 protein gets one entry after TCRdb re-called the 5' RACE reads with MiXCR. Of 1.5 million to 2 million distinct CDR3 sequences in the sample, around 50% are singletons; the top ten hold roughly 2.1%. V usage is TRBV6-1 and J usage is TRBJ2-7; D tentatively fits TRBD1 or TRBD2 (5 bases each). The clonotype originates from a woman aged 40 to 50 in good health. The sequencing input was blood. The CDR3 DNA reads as TGTGCCAGCATTAGAGGGGACCGTGGCTCCTACGAGCAGTACTTC. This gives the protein CASIRGDRGSYEQYF.